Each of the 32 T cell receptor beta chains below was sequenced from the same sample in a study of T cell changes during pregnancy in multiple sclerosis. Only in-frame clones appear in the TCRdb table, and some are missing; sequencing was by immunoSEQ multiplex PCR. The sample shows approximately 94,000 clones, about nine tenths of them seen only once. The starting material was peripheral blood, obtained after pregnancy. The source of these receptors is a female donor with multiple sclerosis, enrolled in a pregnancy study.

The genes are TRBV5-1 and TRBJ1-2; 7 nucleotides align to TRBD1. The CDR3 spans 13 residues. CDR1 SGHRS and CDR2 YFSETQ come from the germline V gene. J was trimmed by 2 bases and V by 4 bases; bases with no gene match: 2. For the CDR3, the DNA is TGCGCCAGCAGCCAGGACAGGAACTATGGCTACACCTTC. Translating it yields CASSQDRNYGYTF.

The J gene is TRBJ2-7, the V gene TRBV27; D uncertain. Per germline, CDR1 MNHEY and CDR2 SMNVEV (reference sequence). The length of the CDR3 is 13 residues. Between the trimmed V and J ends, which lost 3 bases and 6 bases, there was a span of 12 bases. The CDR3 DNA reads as TGTGCCAGCAGTTTGTGCAACACGTGCGAGCAGTACTTC. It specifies CASSLCNTCEQYF.

The CDR3 DNA follows: TGTGCCAGCAGCTTGGCCGGGCAGGGGTACCAAGAGACCCAGTACTTC. Its protein product is CASSLAGQGYQETQYF. The rearrangement uses TRBV5-6 and TRBJ2-5; D possibly corresponds to TRBD1 (6 bases). The CDR3 covers 16 residues. Trimming shortened V by 0 bases and J by 0 bases, and 12 bases separated the two germline ends. Germline lookup yields CDR1 SGHDT and CDR2 YYEEEE.

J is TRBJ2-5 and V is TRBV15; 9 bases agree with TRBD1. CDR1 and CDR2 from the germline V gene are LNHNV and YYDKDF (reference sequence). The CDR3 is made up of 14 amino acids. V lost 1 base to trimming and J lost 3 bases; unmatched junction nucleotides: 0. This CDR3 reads CATSRGQGEETQYF. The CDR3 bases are TGTGCCACCAGCAGAGGACAGGGGGAAGAGACCCAGTACTTC.

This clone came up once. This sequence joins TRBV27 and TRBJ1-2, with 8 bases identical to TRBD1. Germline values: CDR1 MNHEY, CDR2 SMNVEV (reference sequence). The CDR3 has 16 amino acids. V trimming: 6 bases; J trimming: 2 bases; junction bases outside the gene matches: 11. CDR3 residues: CASSTDRDQGNYGYTF. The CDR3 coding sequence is TGTGCCAGCAGCACGGACAGGGACCAGGGAAACTATGGCTACACCTTC.

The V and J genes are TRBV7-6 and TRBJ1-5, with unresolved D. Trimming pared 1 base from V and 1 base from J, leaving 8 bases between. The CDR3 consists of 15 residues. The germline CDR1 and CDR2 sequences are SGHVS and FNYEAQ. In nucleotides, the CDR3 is TGTGCCAGCAGCTTAGGAATACAGAGCAATCAGCCCCAGCATTTT. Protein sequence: CASSLGIQSNQPQHF. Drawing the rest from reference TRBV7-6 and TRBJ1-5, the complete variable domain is GAGVSQSPRYKVTKRGQDVALRCDPISGHVSLYWYRQALGQGPEFLTYFNYEAQQDKSGLPNDRFSAERPEGSISTLTIQRTEQRDSAMYRCASSLGIQSNQPQHFGDGTRLSIL.

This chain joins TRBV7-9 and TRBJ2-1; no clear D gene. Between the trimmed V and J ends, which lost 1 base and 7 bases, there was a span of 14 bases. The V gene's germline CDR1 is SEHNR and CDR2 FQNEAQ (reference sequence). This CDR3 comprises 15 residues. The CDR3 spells CASSLGSGLGNEQFF. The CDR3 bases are TGTGCCAGCAGCTTAGGGTCAGGATTAGGTAATGAGCAGTTCTTC.

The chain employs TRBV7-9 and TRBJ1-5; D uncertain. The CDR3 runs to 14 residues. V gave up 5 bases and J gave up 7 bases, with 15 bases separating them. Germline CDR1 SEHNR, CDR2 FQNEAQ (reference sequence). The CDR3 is CASSLSGFGQPQHF. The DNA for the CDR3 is TGTGCCAGCAGCCTATCGGGGTTTGGGCAGCCCCAGCATTTT.

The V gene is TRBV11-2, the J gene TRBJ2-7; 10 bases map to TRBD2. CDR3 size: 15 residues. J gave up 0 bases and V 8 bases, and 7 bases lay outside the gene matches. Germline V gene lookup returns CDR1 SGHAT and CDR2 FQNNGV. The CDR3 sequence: CASGWGLALSYEQYF. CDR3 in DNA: TGTGCCAGCGGGTGGGGACTAGCGCTCTCCTACGAGCAGTACTTC.

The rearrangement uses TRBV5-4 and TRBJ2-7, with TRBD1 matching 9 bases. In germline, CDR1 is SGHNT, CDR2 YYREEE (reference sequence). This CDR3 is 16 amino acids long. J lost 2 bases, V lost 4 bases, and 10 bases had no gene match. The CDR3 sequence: CASSLSPWDRAYEQYF. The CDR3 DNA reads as TGTGCCAGCAGCCTTTCTCCGTGGGACAGGGCCTACGAGCAGTACTTC.

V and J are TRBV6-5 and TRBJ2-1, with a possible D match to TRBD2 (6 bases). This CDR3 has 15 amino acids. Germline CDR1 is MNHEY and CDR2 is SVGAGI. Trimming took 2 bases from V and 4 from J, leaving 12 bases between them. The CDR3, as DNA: TGTGCCAGCAGTTACCGGTGGAGGGAATACAATGAGCAGTTCTTC. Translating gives CASSYRWREYNEQFF.

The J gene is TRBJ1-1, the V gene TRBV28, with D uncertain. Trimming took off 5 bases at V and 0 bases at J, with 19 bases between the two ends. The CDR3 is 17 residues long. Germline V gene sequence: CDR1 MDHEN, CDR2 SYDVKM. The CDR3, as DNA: TGTGCCAGCAGTCTCGGAACGACAAGGCAGATGAACACTGAAGCTTTCTTT. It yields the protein CASSLGTTRQMNTEAFF.

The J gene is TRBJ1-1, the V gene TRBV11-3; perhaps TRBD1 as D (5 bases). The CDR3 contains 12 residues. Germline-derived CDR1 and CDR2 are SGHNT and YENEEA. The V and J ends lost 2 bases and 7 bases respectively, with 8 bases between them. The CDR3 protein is CASSLKQVEAFF. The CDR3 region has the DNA TGTGCCAGCAGCTTAAAACAGGTTGAAGCTTTCTTT.

CDR3 sequence: CASSQRQGTYEQYF. The CDR3 DNA is TGCGCCAGCAGCCAAAGACAGGGAACCTACGAGCAGTACTTC. J is TRBJ2-7 and V is TRBV4-1, with 7 bases identical to TRBD1. CDR1 is MGHRA, CDR2 YSYEKL, per germline. V shed 2 bases and J 2 bases; nucleotides not matched to a gene: 3. The CDR3 runs 14 residues.

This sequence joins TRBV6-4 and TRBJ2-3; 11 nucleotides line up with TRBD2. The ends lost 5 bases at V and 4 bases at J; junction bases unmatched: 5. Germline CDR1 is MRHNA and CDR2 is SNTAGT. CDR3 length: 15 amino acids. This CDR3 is CASSQGLAGADTQYF. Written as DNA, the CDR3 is TGTGCCAGCAGTCAAGGACTAGCGGGCGCAGATACGCAGTATTTT.

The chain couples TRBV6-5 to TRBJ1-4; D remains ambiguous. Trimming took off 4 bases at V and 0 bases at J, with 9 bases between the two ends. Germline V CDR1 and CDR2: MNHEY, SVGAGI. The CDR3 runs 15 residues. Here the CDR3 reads CASSSHIPTNEKLFF. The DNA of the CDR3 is TGTGCCAGCAGTTCCCACATCCCAACTAATGAAAAACTGTTTTTT.

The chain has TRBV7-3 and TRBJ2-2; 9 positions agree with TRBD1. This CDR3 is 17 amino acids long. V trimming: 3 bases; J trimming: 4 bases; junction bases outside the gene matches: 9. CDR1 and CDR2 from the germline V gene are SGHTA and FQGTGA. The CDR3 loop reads CASSFQSGTGFTGELFF. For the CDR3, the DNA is TGTGCCAGCAGCTTTCAATCCGGGACAGGGTTCACCGGGGAGCTGTTTTTT.

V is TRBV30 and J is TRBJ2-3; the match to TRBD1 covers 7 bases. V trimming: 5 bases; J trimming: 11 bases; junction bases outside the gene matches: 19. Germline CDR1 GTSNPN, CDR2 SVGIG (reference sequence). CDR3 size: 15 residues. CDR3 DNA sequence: TGTGCCTGGCGGGAACAGGGGACCGTTCAATTGGGGCAGTATTTT. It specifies CAWREQGTVQLGQYF.

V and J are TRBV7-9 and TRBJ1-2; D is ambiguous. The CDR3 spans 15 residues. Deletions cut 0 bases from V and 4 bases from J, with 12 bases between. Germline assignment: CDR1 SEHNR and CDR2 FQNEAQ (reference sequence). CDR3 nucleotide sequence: TGTGCCAGCAGCTTAGCTGGCCGGGTCGGCTATGGCTACACCTTC. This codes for CASSLAGRVGYGYTF.

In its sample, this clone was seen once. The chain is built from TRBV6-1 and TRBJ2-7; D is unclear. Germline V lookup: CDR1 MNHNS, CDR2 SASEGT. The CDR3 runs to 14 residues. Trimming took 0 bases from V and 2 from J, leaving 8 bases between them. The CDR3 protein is CASSEATVPYEQYF. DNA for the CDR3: TGTGCCAGCAGTGAAGCAACAGTCCCCTACGAGCAGTACTTC.

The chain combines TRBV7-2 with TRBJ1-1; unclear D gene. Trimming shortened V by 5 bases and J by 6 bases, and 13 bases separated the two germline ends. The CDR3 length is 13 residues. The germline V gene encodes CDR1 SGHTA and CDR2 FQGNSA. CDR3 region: CASSPFVAAEAFF. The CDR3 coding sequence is TGTGCCAGCAGCCCGTTCGTCGCAGCTGAAGCTTTCTTT.

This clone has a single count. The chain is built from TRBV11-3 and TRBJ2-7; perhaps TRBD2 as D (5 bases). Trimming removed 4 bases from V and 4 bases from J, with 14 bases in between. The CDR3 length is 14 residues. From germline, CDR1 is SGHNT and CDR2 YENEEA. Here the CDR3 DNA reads TGTGCCAGCAGCTCGAAGGTTAGGGAGTACGAGCAGTACTTC. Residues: CASSSKVREYEQYF.

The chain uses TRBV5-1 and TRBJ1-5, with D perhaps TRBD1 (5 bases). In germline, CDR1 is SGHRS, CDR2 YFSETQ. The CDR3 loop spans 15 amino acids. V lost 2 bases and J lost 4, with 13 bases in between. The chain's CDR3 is CASSLNRPNNQPQHF. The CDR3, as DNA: TGCGCCAGCAGCTTAAACAGGCCAAATAATCAGCCCCAGCATTTT.

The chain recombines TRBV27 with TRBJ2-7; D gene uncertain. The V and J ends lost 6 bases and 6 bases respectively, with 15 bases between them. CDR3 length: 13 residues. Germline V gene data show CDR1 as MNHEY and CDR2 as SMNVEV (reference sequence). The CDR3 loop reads CASRRTSSGEQYF. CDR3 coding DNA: TGTGCCAGCAGACGAACCTCCTCCGGCGAGCAGTACTTC.

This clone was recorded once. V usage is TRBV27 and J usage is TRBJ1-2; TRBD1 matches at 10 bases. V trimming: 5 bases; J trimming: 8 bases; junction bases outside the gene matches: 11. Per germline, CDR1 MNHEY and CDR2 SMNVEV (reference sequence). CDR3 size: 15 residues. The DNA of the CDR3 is TGTGCCAGCAGTCCCACGGGACAGGGGTTGGTAGGCTACACCTTC. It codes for CASSPTGQGLVGYTF.

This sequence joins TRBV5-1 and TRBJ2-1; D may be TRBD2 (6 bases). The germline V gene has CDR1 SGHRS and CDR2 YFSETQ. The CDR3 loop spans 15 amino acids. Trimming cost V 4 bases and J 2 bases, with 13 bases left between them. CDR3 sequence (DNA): TGCGCCAGCAGCGGGACTCTAAGCGCCTACAATGAGCAGTTCTTC. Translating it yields CASSGTLSAYNEQFF.

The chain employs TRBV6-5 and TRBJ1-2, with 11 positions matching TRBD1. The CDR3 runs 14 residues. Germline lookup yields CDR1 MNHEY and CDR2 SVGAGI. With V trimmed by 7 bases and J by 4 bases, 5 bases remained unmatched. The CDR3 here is CASTRTGGPYGYTF. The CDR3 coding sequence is TGTGCCAGCACTAGGACAGGGGGCCCCTATGGCTACACCTTC.

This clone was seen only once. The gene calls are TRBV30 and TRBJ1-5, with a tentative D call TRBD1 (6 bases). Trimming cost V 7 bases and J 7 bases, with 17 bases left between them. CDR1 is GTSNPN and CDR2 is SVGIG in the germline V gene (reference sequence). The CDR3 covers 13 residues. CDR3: CAYRGGAGQPQHF. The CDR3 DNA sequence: TGTGCCTATAGGGGGGGGGCTGGACAGCCCCAGCATTTT.

In DNA form, the CDR3 reads TGTGCCAGTAGTATGATCGAATCGGGCTATGGCTACACCTTC. It codes for CASSMIESGYGYTF. V gene TRBV19 combines with J gene TRBJ1-2; D unclear. This CDR3 region has 14 residues. CDR1 and CDR2 from the germline V gene are LNHDA and SQIVND (reference sequence). V dropped 3 bases and J dropped 4 bases, with 12 bases sitting between them.

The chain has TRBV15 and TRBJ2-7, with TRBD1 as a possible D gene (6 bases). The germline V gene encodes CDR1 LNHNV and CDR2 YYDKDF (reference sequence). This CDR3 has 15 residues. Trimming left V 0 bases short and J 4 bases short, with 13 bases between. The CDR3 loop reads CATSRDPTGQYEQYF. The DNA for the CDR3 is TGTGCCACCAGCAGAGACCCGACAGGACAATACGAGCAGTACTTC.

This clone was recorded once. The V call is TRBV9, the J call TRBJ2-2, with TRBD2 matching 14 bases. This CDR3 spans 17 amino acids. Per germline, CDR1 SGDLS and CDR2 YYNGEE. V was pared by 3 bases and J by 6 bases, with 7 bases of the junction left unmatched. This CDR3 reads CASSAGLAGGSAGELFF. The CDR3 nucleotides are TGTGCCAGCAGCGCAGGACTAGCGGGAGGAAGTGCCGGGGAGCTGTTTTTT.

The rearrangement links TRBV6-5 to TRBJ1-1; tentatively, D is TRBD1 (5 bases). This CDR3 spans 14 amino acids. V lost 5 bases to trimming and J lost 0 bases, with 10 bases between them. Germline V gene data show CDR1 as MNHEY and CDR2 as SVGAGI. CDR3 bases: TGTGCCAGCAGTAGACAGAGAGTGAACACTGAAGCTTTCTTT. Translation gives CASSRQRVNTEAFF.